Listed below are T cell receptor beta chains from one sample, sequenced in a study of shared clonotypes between healthy human individuals. Libraries were prepared by immunoSEQ multiplex PCR; TCRdb keeps only in-frame clonotypes and omits some of them. There are hundreds of thousands of clones in the sample; roughly 98% occur only once, and approximately 0.3% lies in the top ten. What was sequenced was naive CD8+ T cells sorted from blood. The receptors shown here come from a man aged 25 to 45 in good health. The CDR3 runs from the conserved cysteine through the conserved F or W. D genes are given only for firm matches. Rows give clone size only sometimes, using once, few, many, or a class for an expanded clone.

NA,TRBJ2-7,TRBV6-5,NA,TGTGCCAGCAGTTACTCGTCCGGGGGAAGCTCCGAGCAGTACTTC,CASSYSSGGSSEQYF
TRBD2,TRBJ2-1,TRBV7-6,NA,TGTGCCAGCAGCCCGGGACTAGCGGACTACAATGAGCAGTTCTTC,CASSPGLADYNEQFF
NA,TRBJ1-2,TRBV7-9,NA,TGTGCCAGCAGCTTACCGACACGGCTGAACTATGGCTACACCTTC,CASSLPTRLNYGYTF
NA,TRBJ2-1,TRBV19,NA,TGTGCCAGTAGTATCGGAAGAAGCTCCTACAATGAGCAGTTCTTC,CASSIGRSSYNEQFF
NA,TRBJ2-2,TRBV29-1,NA,TGCAGCGTTGGACCGGGAAGGAACACCGGGGAGCTGTTTTTT,CSVGPGRNTGELFF
TRBD1,TRBJ2-3,TRBV11-2,NA,TGTGCCAGCACCCGAGGACAGGGGCCATCGGATACGCAGTATTTT,CASTRGQGPSDTQYF
NA,TRBJ2-1,TRBV7-3,NA,TGTGCCAGCAGCTTCGCAGGAGGGAATGAGCAGTTCTTC,CASSFAGGNEQFF
NA,TRBJ1-5,TRBV29-1,once,TGCAGCGTGTCTCCCTCAACCGATAGCAATCAGCCCCAGCATTTT,CSVSPSTDSNQPQHF
NA,TRBJ2-1,TRBV7-6,NA,TGTGCCAGCAGCTTAGGGTTAGGGCCCCCCTACAATGAGCAGTTCTTC,CASSLGLGPPYNEQFF
TRBD1,TRBJ2-2,TRBV28,NA,TGTGCCAGCAGTTTGGGACAGGGAAGCACCGGGGAGCTGTTTTTT,CASSLGQGSTGELFF
NA,TRBJ2-3,TRBV7-7,once,TGTGCTAGCAGCCCAACGCTGGATAGCACAGATACGCAGTATTTT,CASSPTLDSTDTQYF
TRBD2,TRBJ2-7,TRBV5-1,once,TGCGCCAGCAGCTTTCGGGGGGGATCCTACGAGCAGTACTTC,CASSFRGGSYEQYF
NA,TRBJ2-7,TRBV6-5,NA,TGTGCCAGCACTCAGGGGGGCTACGAGCAGTACTTC,CASTQGGYEQYF
TRBD2,TRBJ2-1,TRBV7-6,NA,TGTGCCAGCAGCTCGGATAGCGGGAGGGCCTACAATGAGCAGTTCTTC,CASSSDSGRAYNEQFF
TRBD2,TRBJ2-2,TRBV6-1,NA,TGTGCCAGCAGTGAACGTAGGGTTTGGCTAGCGGGAGGAAAGGACACCGGGGAGCTGTTTTTT,CASSERRVWLAGGKDTGELFF
NA,TRBJ2-7,TRBV11-2,once,TGTGCCAGCAGCTTAGCCGTTTTCTACGAGCAGTACTTC,CASSLAVFYEQYF
NA,TRBJ1-1,TRBV13,NA,TGTGCCAGCAGCCGGATGAACACTGAAGCTTTCTTT,CASSRMNTEAFF
TRBD2,TRBJ2-1,TRBV29-1,NA,TGCAGCGTTGACGGTCTTAGGCGGGAGGGCCCCAATGAGCAGTTCTTC,CSVDGLRREGPNEQFF
NA,TRBJ1-4,TRBV28,NA,TGTGCCAGCAGTTTTTGCCACTTTCTCGACGATGAAAAACTGTTTTTT,CASSFCHFLDDEKLFF
NA,TRBJ2-1,TRBV2,NA,TGTGCCAGCCGTCCCTACAATGAGCAGTTCTTC,CASRPYNEQFF
NA,TRBJ2-3,TRBV9,NA,TGTGCCAGCAGCGGACCGGGACGCACAGATACGCAGTATTTT,CASSGPGRTDTQYF
NA,TRBJ2-3,TRBV27,NA,TGTGCCAGCAGCCCCCGGTCAGATACGCAGTATTTT,CASSPRSDTQYF
NA,TRBJ2-3,TRBV7-9,NA,TGTGCCAGCAGACCTACTAGCACAGATACGCAGTATTTT,CASRPTSTDTQYF
NA,TRBJ1-1,TRBV27,NA,TGTGCCAGCAGTCTGGACGTGAACACTGAAGCTTTCTTT,CASSLDVNTEAFF
NA,TRBJ1-2,TRBV5-1,NA,TGCGCCAGCAGATCGCCGGGGACGGATTATGGCTACACCTTC,CASRSPGTDYGYTF
TRBD1,TRBJ1-5,TRBV19,NA,TGTGCCAGTAGTCCCTGGACAGGGGCAGGGCAGCCCCAGCATTTT,CASSPWTGAGQPQHF
TRBD1,TRBJ2-3,TRBV5-1,once,TGCGCCAGCAGCTGGGGACAGGGCACAGATACGCAGTATTTT,CASSWGQGTDTQYF
NA,TRBJ2-1,TRBV19,NA,TGTGCCAGTAACCTCAGGGGTTCCTACAATGAGCAGTTCTTC,CASNLRGSYNEQFF
TRBD1,TRBJ1-1,TRBV27,NA,TGTGCCAGCAGTTTGACAGGGGGGATGACTGAAGCTTTCTTT,CASSLTGGMTEAFF
NA,TRBJ1-2,TRBV19,NA,TGTGCCAGTAGTATCTCGGTCTATGGCTACACCTTC,CASSISVYGYTF
NA,TRBJ2-1,TRBV28,NA,TGTGCCAGCAGTTCCTCTTCTATCAGGGGCCGTAAACACTACAATGAGCAGTTCTTC,CASSSSSIRGRKHYNEQFF